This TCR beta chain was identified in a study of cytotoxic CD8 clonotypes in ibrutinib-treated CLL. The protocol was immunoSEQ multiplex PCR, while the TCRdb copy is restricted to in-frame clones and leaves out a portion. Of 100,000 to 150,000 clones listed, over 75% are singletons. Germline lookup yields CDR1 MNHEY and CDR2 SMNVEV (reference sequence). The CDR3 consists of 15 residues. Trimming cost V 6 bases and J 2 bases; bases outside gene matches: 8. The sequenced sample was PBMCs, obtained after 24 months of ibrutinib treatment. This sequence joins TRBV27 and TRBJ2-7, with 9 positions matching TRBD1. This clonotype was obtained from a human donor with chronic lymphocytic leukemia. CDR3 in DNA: TGTGCCAGCAGCTATACAGGGGGCGCTCCCTACGAGCAGTACTTC. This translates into CASSYTGGAPYEQYF.